These 18 T cell receptor beta chains share one sample of origin, sequenced in a study of Ad26.COV2.S vaccination and SARS-CoV-2 variants. The treatment here: approximately 18 received Ad26.COV2.S at low or high dose, single or two shots; about 5 received placebo; per-sample allocation not given. The investigators took samples on day 63 after the first vaccine or placebo injection. The repertoire was sequenced with immunoSEQ multiplex PCR; TCRdb's copy has only in-frame clones and lacks some. The sample carries about 320,000 clones, just over 85% recorded once. This material consisted of peripheral blood, taken in a trial of Ad26.COV2.S vaccine versus placebo. The source of these receptors is a person aged 18-60 years who received the Ad26.COV2.S COVID-19 vaccine or a placebo.

The chain links TRBV6-1 to TRBJ1-2; 8 positions match TRBD1. Trimming took 2 bases from V and 7 from J; bases not matched to a gene: 9. CDR1 MNHNS and CDR2 SASEGT come from the germline V gene. The CDR3 has 15 amino acids. Here the CDR3 reads CASSEQQGVSIGYTF. Here the CDR3 DNA reads TGTGCCAGCAGTGAACAACAGGGGGTGTCGATTGGCTACACCTTC.

The V and J genes are TRBV6-6 and TRBJ2-4; D possibly corresponds to TRBD1 (5 bases). V gave up 5 bases and J gave up 4 bases, with 33 bases separating them. The germline V gene has CDR1 MNHNY and CDR2 SVGAGI (reference sequence). This CDR3 has 21 residues. As DNA, the CDR3 is TGTGCCAGCAGTCCCTCGGCACCAGGGCTGCGATTCCTAGAAGTTAAAAACATTCAGTACTTC. Residues: CASSPSAPGLRFLEVKNIQYF.

The CDR3 is CASSYHGGGIYNEQFF. CDR3 DNA sequence: TGTGCCAGCAGTTACCACGGCGGGGGGATCTACAATGAGCAGTTCTTC. The chain combines TRBV6-2 or TRBV6-3 with TRBJ2-1; 8 nucleotides agree with TRBD2. The CDR3 is made up of 16 amino acids. V was pared by 2 bases and J by 3 bases, with 6 bases of the junction left unmatched. Germline V CDR1 and CDR2: MNHEY, SVGEGT.

The chain joins TRBV30 to TRBJ1-6; 9 bases align to TRBD1. V dropped 2 bases and J dropped 10; count of bases not matched to a gene: 9. Per germline, CDR1 GTSNPN and CDR2 SVGIG (reference sequence). The length of the CDR3 is 15 residues. The CDR3 DNA sequence: TGTGCCTGGAGTACTGGCGGGACAGGGCAATCACCCCTCCACTTT. It encodes CAWSTGGTGQSPLHF.

The chain employs TRBV30 and TRBJ2-5; D not certain. Trimming took off 0 bases at V and 1 base at J, with 9 bases between the two ends. There are 14 residues in the CDR3. The germline V gene has CDR1 GTSNPN and CDR2 SVGIG (reference sequence). CDR3 in DNA: TGTGCCTGGAGTGTAACCCAGACCCAAGAGACCCAGTACTTC. Translated, it gives CAWSVTQTQETQYF.

This chain uses TRBV7-2 with TRBJ2-7, with D possibly being TRBD1 (5 bases). From germline, CDR1 is SGHTA and CDR2 FQGNSA. The germline V and J ends were trimmed by 4 bases and 9 bases, with 16 bases remaining between them. This CDR3 is 13 amino acids long. DNA for the CDR3: TGTGCCAGCAGCTCCGAAGGGGCCCTAGGGCAGTACTTC. Its protein product is CASSSEGALGQYF.

This clone was found a few times. This sequence joins TRBV5-4 and TRBJ1-1; D might be TRBD1 (5 bases). CDR1 SGHNT and CDR2 YYREEE come from the germline V gene (reference sequence). The CDR3 length is 14 residues. Trimming took off 0 bases at V and 7 bases at J, with 13 bases between the two ends. CDR3 loop: CASSLAQGAGEAFF. In DNA, the CDR3 is TGTGCCAGCAGCTTGGCGCAGGGAGCGGGTGAAGCTTTCTTT.

V gene TRBV11-2 combines with J gene TRBJ2-2; tentative D call: TRBD1 (5 bases). CDR3 length: 16 amino acids. The V end was cut by 1 base, the J end by 0 bases, with 9 bases between. Germline V gene lookup returns CDR1 SGHAT and CDR2 FQNNGV. The DNA of the CDR3 is TGTGCCAGCAGCTTAGTCAGGGCCTCGAACACCGGGGAGCTGTTTTTT. Its translation is CASSLVRASNTGELFF.

This clone was seen a single time. The gene calls are TRBV7-2 and TRBJ2-1, with D perhaps given as TRBD1 or TRBD2 (5 bases each). Germline assignment: CDR1 SGHTA and CDR2 FQGNSA. The V end lost 1 base, the J end lost 4 bases, and 11 bases lay between the germline ends. This CDR3 contains 15 residues. CDR3 sequence: CASSLDGAGYNEQFF. The CDR3 region has the DNA TGTGCCAGCAGCTTAGACGGGGCCGGGTACAATGAGCAGTTCTTC.

This clone was counted only a few times. The chain couples TRBV9 to TRBJ2-3; perhaps D is TRBD1 or TRBD2 (5 bases each). Per germline, CDR1 SGDLS and CDR2 YYNGEE. Trimming took off 6 bases at V and 6 bases at J, with 11 bases between the two ends. This CDR3 is 12 amino acids long. The CDR3 loop is CASTSEGDTQYF. CDR3 DNA sequence: TGTGCCAGCACCAGTGAGGGGGATACGCAGTATTTT.

The chain carries TRBV3-1 (or the pseudogene TRBV3-2) and TRBJ1-1, with D uncertain. Germline lookup yields CDR1 LGHDT and CDR2 YNNKEL (reference sequence). The CDR3 extends over 13 amino acids. Trimming cost V 1 base and J 2 bases, with 5 bases left between them. CDR3 loop: CASSQAANTEAFF. The CDR3, as DNA: TGTGCCAGCAGCCAAGCAGCCAACACTGAAGCTTTCTTT.

The chain employs TRBV3-1 (or the pseudogene TRBV3-2) and TRBJ2-5; D unresolved. The CDR3 has 16 amino acids. The V gene's germline CDR1 is LGHDT and CDR2 YNNKEL (reference sequence). V lost 1 base, J lost 2 bases, and 14 bases lay in between. The chain's CDR3 is CASSQGNSGRQETQYF. The CDR3, as DNA: TGTGCCAGCAGCCAAGGGAACTCGGGTCGGCAAGAGACCCAGTACTTC.

In its sample, this clone was seen once. This rearrangement joins TRBV29-1 to TRBJ2-1; tentatively, D is TRBD2 (7 bases). The CDR3 has 13 residues. V was cut by 7 bases and J by 6 bases, with 16 bases left in between. Germline assignment: CDR1 SQVTM and CDR2 ANQGSEA. The CDR3 reads CSGYGGPGNEQFF. DNA of the CDR3: TGCAGCGGGTACGGGGGGCCTGGCAATGAGCAGTTCTTC.

This chain uses TRBV10-3 with TRBJ1-2, with 7 bases lining up with TRBD1. This CDR3 region has 14 residues. V shed 6 bases, J shed 0 bases, and the junction held 4 bases outside the gene matches. Looked up from germline, CDR1 is ENHRY and CDR2 is SYGVKD. Written as DNA, the CDR3 is TGTGCCATCAGATTGGACAGGACTAACTATGGCTACACCTTC. This translates into CAIRLDRTNYGYTF.

CDR3 bases: TGTGCCAGCAGCCGGGACTCTTACAATGAGCAGTTCTTC. This translates into CASSRDSYNEQFF. The chain combines TRBV14 with TRBJ2-1; D might be TRBD2 (6 bases). The CDR3 covers 13 residues. Deletions cut 4 bases from V and 4 bases from J, with 8 bases between. Germline CDR1 reads SGHDN; CDR2 reads FVKESK.

J is TRBJ2-3 and V is TRBV14; TRBD2 might be the D (5 bases). This CDR3 has 16 residues. The germline CDR1 and CDR2 sequences are SGHDN and FVKESK. Trimming removed 0 bases at V and 1 base at J, with 11 bases between. CDR3 in DNA: TGTGCCAGCAGCCAAGATGGAGGCGTCGGCACAGATACGCAGTATTTT. It encodes CASSQDGGVGTDTQYF. Full variable domain (missing parts from reference TRBV14 and TRBJ2-3): EAGVTQFPSHSVIEKGQTVTLRCDPISGHDNLYWYRRVMGKEIKFLLHFVKESKQDESGMPNNRFLAERTGGTYSTLKVQPAELEDSGVYFCASSQDGGVGTDTQYFGPGTRLTVL.

The chain couples TRBV18 to TRBJ2-7; D may be TRBD1 or TRBD2 (5 bases each). The CDR3 is made up of 14 amino acids. Trimming took 6 bases from V and 3 from J, leaving 15 bases between them. Germline V gives CDR1 KGHSH, CDR2 LQKENI. As DNA, the CDR3 is TGTGCCAGCTCCAACCCGGGGCTATACTACGAGCAGTACTTC. It specifies CASSNPGLYYEQYF.

This clone has just a few counts. The CDR3 spells CSVDRDTGELFF. CDR3 DNA sequence: TGCAGCGTTGACCGAGACACCGGGGAGCTGTTTTTT. This sequence joins TRBV29-1 and TRBJ2-2; D unclear. Germline V gene sequence: CDR1 SQVTM, CDR2 ANQGSEA. This CDR3 region has 12 residues. Trimming pared 3 bases from V and 3 bases from J, leaving 5 bases between.